This is a list of T cell receptor beta chains from one sample in a study of T-cell reconstitution after alpha-beta-depleted transplantation in children. MiXCR, applied by TCRdb to the PCR reads, yields one record per CDR3 protein. The profile shows 360,000 or so distinct CDR3 sequences, roughly 22% of them singletons. The input for sequencing was PBMCs from the stem cell graft donor, taken from the stem cell graft. These receptors came from a human donor who donated a stem cell graft to a child with acute myeloid leukemia. Each CDR3 is given with its conserved first and last residue. The order of the fields is D gene, clone size, J gene, V gene, CDR3 protein, CDR3 DNA. The D gene is left open where the match is weak. For some rows the clone size is stated as once, few or many, or as a class when expanded; others skip it.

>.|.|TRBJ2-7|TRBV7-9
CASSPSVNNEQYF
TGTGCCAGCAGCCCTAGCGTGAACAACGAGCAGTACTTC
>.|.|TRBJ2-2|TRBV3-1
CASSQVATRNTGELFF
TGTGCCAGCAGCCAAGTGGCCACGAGGAACACCGGGGAGCTGTTTTTT
>.|few|TRBJ2-7|TRBV13
CASSLALAVSYEQYF
TGTGCCAGCAGCTTAGCCCTGGCAGTTTCCTACGAGCAGTACTTC
>.|many|TRBJ2-1|TRBV20-1
CSAADRPVREQFF
TGCAGTGCTGCTGACAGACCAGTACGGGAGCAGTTCTTC
>TRBD2|.|TRBJ2-7|TRBV19
CASSISTSGIYEQYF
TGTGCCAGTAGTATAAGCACTAGCGGGATCTACGAGCAGTACTTC
>.|.|TRBJ2-3|TRBV29-1
CSVEDLGADTQYF
TGCAGCGTTGAAGATTTGGGGGCAGATACGCAGTATTTT
>.|many|TRBJ1-2|TRBV28
CASLLRGGGYTF
TGTGCCAGCCTACTCCGAGGGGGTGGCTACACCTTC
>.|.|TRBJ1-6|TRBV11-2
CASSYPRVGSPLHF
TGTGCCAGCAGCTACCCCAGGGTTGGGTCACCCCTCCACTTT
>.|.|TRBJ2-5|TRBV15
CATSRETVQETQYF
TGTGCCACCAGCAGAGAGACAGTCCAAGAGACCCAGTACTTC
>.|.|TRBJ2-1|TRBV5-1
CASSAGNLRDEQFF
TGCGCCAGCAGCGCCGGAAACCTTAGGGATGAGCAGTTCTTC
>.|.|TRBJ2-3|TRBV6-1
CASSEANTNQRVTQYF
TGTGCCAGCAGTGAAGCGAACACGAATCAGCGAGTTACGCAGTATTTT
>TRBD2|.|TRBJ2-3|TRBV5-1
CASSAIRLAEGEDTQYF
TGCGCCAGCAGCGCAATAAGACTAGCGGAGGGAGAAGATACGCAGTATTTT
>TRBD1|few|TRBJ2-1|TRBV27
CASSLKGQGFYEQFF
TGTGCCAGCAGTTTAAAAGGACAGGGCTTCTATGAGCAGTTCTTC
>.|many|TRBJ1-5|TRBV5-5
CASSLGTHNQPQHF
TGTGCCAGCAGCTTGGGGACACATAATCAGCCCCAGCATTTT
>.|.|TRBJ2-5|TRBV12-3/TRBV12-4
CASSFSGAQETQYF
TGTGCCAGCAGTTTTTCGGGAGCTCAAGAGACCCAGTACTTC
>TRBD1|many|TRBJ1-2|TRBV25-1
CASSTGVGYTF
TGTGCCAGCAGCACAGGGGTGGGCTACACCTTC